A selection of T cell receptor beta chains follows, all from one sample in a study of cytomegalovirus exposure and HLA in healthy donors. Libraries were prepared by immunoSEQ multiplex PCR; TCRdb keeps only in-frame clonotypes and omits some of them. Of fewer than 200,000 clones listed, roughly 77% are singletons. The specimen was PBMCs. All receptors derive from a woman aged 35 to 49 in good health and CMV-seropositive. Each CDR3 is given with its conserved first and last residue. Each record gives: J gene, V gene, clone size, D gene, CDR3 protein, CDR3 DNA. A D gene is named only where the DNA matches it firmly. The size entry is marked missing in some rows and otherwise reads once, few, many or a size class.

TRBJ1-5	TRBV7-9	.	TRBD1	CASSFGQGGNQPQHF	TGTGCCAGCAGCTTCGGACAGGGTGGGAATCAGCCCCAGCATTTT
TRBJ2-7	TRBV11-2	.	TRBD1	CASSSGTGYEQYF	TGTGCCAGCAGCTCCGGGACAGGGTACGAGCAGTACTTC
TRBJ2-7	TRBV7-2	.	TRBD2	CASGLAGGSSSYEQYF	TGTGCCAGCGGACTAGCGGGGGGGTCAAGCTCCTACGAGCAGTACTTC
TRBJ2-1	TRBV27	once	.	CASSLPPGWGRWNEQFF	TGTGCCAGCAGTTTACCCCCGGGATGGGGGCGATGGAATGAGCAGTTCTTC
TRBJ1-1	TRBV4-3	many	TRBD1	CASSRGQMNTEAFF	TGCGCCAGCAGCCGGGGACAGATGAACACTGAAGCTTTCTTT
TRBJ1-1	TRBV19	.	.	CASSLSTRQYGTFF	TGTGCCAGTAGTTTAAGTACCCGACAGTATGGTACTTTCTTT
TRBJ1-2	TRBV5-1	.	TRBD1	CASSPGQGARYGYTF	TGCGCCAGCAGCCCGGGACAGGGGGCGAGGTATGGCTACACCTTC
TRBJ2-1	TRBV30	.	.	CAWSVVLSGFYYNEQFF	TGTGCCTGGAGTGTAGTCTTAAGCGGTTTCTACTACAATGAGCAGTTCTTC
TRBJ1-3	TRBV18	.	.	CASSRSVRGNTIYF	TGTGCCAGCTCGCGGTCGGTTAGGGGCAACACCATATATTTT
TRBJ1-2	TRBV10-3	.	TRBD1	CAISESGQGLLDYGYTF	TGTGCCATCAGTGAGTCAGGACAGGGGCTGTTGGACTATGGCTACACCTTC
TRBJ2-3	TRBV5-1	.	.	CASKRDTELDTQYF	TGCGCCAGCAAGCGGGACACCGAGTTAGATACGCAGTATTTT
TRBJ1-6	TRBV30	.	.	CAWSVPGSPLHF	TGTGCCTGGAGTGTCCCAGGTTCACCCCTCCACTTT
TRBJ2-5	TRBV25-1	.	TRBD2	CASIQAGALRETQYF	TGTGCCAGCATACAAGCGGGAGCCCTCAGAGAGACCCAGTACTTC
TRBJ2-7	TRBV28	.	.	CASSPSGERYEQYF	TGTGCCAGCAGCCCGAGCGGAGAACGCTACGAGCAGTACTTC
TRBJ2-7	TRBV5-1	few	.	CASSGQGLYEQYF	TGCGCCAGCAGCGGGCAGGGGCTATACGAGCAGTACTTC
TRBJ2-2	TRBV4-3	few	.	CASSQGALAGELFF	TGCGCCAGCAGCCAAGGAGCGCTGGCCGGGGAGCTGTTTTTT
TRBJ1-5	TRBV7-2	.	TRBD1	CASSFRGQGNNQPQHF	TGTGCCAGCAGCTTCCGGGGACAGGGTAATAATCAGCCCCAGCATTTT
TRBJ1-3	TRBV6-5	.	.	CASSYGGVGNTIYF	TGTGCCAGCAGTTACGGAGGGGTTGGAAACACCATATATTTT
TRBJ1-1	TRBV5-1	.	.	CASSLLGRNTEAFF	TGCGCCAGCAGCTTGCTGGGGCGAAACACTGAAGCTTTCTTT
TRBJ2-7	TRBV6-5	.	TRBD2	CASSYSRGGAYEQYF	TGTGCCAGCAGTTACTCGCGGGGGGGCGCCTACGAGCAGTACTTC
TRBJ2-7	TRBV7-9	.	.	CASSPGELAVTYEQYF	TGTGCCAGCAGCCCCGGGGAACTAGCCGTCACCTACGAGCAGTACTTC
TRBJ2-1	TRBV7-2	few	TRBD2	CASSLSSGTINEQFF	TGTGCCAGCAGCTTATCCAGCGGGACCATCAATGAGCAGTTCTTC
TRBJ2-6	TRBV5-1	.	TRBD2	CASSFPGGGANVLTF	TGCGCCAGCAGCTTCCCGGGAGGTGGGGCCAACGTCCTGACTTTC
TRBJ2-3	TRBV5-1	few	TRBD2	CASSSLPSGGQDTQYF	TGCGCCAGCAGCTCTCTGCCTAGCGGGGGGCAAGATACGCAGTATTTT
TRBJ2-3	TRBV5-4	.	TRBD1	CASSRTGQGFDTQYF	TGTGCCAGCAGCCGCACCGGACAGGGCTTCGATACGCAGTATTTT
TRBJ1-3	TRBV6-5	.	TRBD1	CASSPGQFFGNTIYF	TGTGCCAGCAGTCCGGGACAGTTCTTTGGAAACACCATATATTTT
TRBJ1-1	TRBV5-4	.	.	CASSTAGRKNTEAFF	TGTGCCAGCAGCACTGCGGGACGGAAGAACACTGAAGCTTTCTTT
TRBJ2-7	TRBV4-3	once	.	CASSQDSTRYEQYF	TGCGCCAGCAGCCAAGACTCAACTCGCTACGAGCAGTACTTC
TRBJ2-3	TRBV29-1	.	TRBD2	CSVEGTSGDTDTQYF	TGCAGCGTTGAGGGGACTAGCGGCGACACAGATACGCAGTATTTT
TRBJ2-2	TRBV19	.	TRBD1	CASSIPTGGAYTGELFF	TGTGCCAGTAGTATCCCCACAGGGGGCGCATATACCGGGGAGCTGTTTTTT
TRBJ2-7	TRBV6-5	.	.	CASSQDRDYEQYF	TGTGCCAGCAGTCAAGACAGAGACTACGAGCAGTACTTC
TRBJ1-3	TRBV2	few	.	CASSESKQFSGNTIYF	TGTGCCAGCAGTGAATCTAAACAGTTCTCTGGAAACACCATATATTTT
TRBJ1-1	TRBV5-6	few	.	CASSSLSGTEAFF	TGTGCCAGCAGCTCACTTTCAGGCACTGAAGCTTTCTTT
TRBJ2-1	TRBV27	.	TRBD2	CASSPFLTSGGYNEQFF	TGTGCCAGCAGTCCCTTCCTTACTAGCGGGGGTTACAATGAGCAGTTCTTC
TRBJ2-7	TRBV7-7	few	TRBD2	CASSPEASGGLCSYEQYF	TGTGCCAGCAGCCCAGAGGCTAGCGGGGGCTTATGTTCCTACGAGCAGTACTTC
TRBJ1-3	TRBV30	.	.	CAWSIDSAGNTIYF	TGTGCCTGGAGTATTGACAGTGCTGGAAACACCATATATTTT
TRBJ2-5	TRBV2	once	TRBD2	CASKSGTSGSQETQYF	TGTGCCAGCAAGTCCGGGACTAGCGGTTCCCAGGAGACCCAGTACTTC
TRBJ2-7	TRBV2	few	.	CASSESREYEQYF	TGTGCCAGCAGTGAGTCGCGGGAATACGAGCAGTACTTC
TRBJ2-1	TRBV10-2	once	TRBD2	CASSEISGIYNEQFF	TGCGCCAGCAGTGAAATTAGCGGGATCTACAATGAGCAGTTCTTC
TRBJ2-1	TRBV28	.	.	CASSRLAEQFF	TGTGCCAGCAGTAGACTGGCGGAGCAGTTCTTC
TRBJ2-5	TRBV9	.	TRBD2	CASSVGSGGAGETQYF	TGTGCCAGCAGCGTTGGGAGCGGGGGGGCAGGGGAGACCCAGTACTTC
TRBJ1-5	TRBV10-3	.	TRBD1	CAISETNADRGNQPQHF	TGTGCCATCAGTGAGACGAATGCGGACAGGGGAAATCAGCCCCAGCATTTT
TRBJ2-7	TRBV7-9	.	.	CASSFPGASRGEQYF	TGTGCCAGCAGCTTCCCGGGAGCTAGTAGAGGCGAGCAGTACTTC
TRBJ2-7	TRBV25-1	.	TRBD1	CASSESLGQGDEQYF	TGTGCCAGCAGTGAATCGCTGGGACAGGGGGACGAGCAGTACTTC
TRBJ1-2	TRBV7-9	large	.	CASSSDISGYTF	TGTGCCAGCAGCTCCGACATATCCGGCTACACCTTC
TRBJ2-5	TRBV5-1	.	TRBD2	CASSFTTSGGGETQYF	TGCGCCAGCAGCTTCACTACTAGCGGGGGGGGCGAGACCCAGTACTTC
TRBJ2-2	TRBV7-6	.	TRBD2	CASSVTSNTGELFF	TGTGCCAGCAGCGTGACTAGCAACACCGGGGAGCTGTTTTTT
TRBJ1-2	TRBV4-3	.	.	CASSQDSTVRYGYTF	TGCGCCAGCAGCCAAGACTCGACAGTTCGGTATGGCTACACCTTC
TRBJ2-1	TRBV10-3	once	.	CAISEGGESYNEQFF	TGTGCCATCAGTGAAGGGGGAGAGAGCTACAATGAGCAGTTCTTC
TRBJ2-7	TRBV28	few	.	CASSHGGGAVYEQYF	TGTGCCAGCAGTCATGGAGGGGGGGCTGTGTACGAGCAGTACTTC
TRBJ2-3	TRBV4-1	few	.	CASSLTEKYTQYF	TGCGCCAGCAGCCTTACTGAGAAGTATACGCAGTATTTT